These T cell receptor beta chains were read from a single sample in a study of cytomegalovirus exposure and HLA in healthy donors. TCRdb's copy holds only in-frame clones and misses some; the assay was immunoSEQ multiplex PCR. The top ten clones hold approximately 1% of a sample with 150,000 to 200,000 clones, 70% to 80% of them seen once. Sequenced input: PBMCs. Source of these receptors: a woman aged 40 to 55 in good health and CMV-seronegative. Each CDR3 is given without its conserved first and last residue. Fields, in order: J gene, clone size, V gene, CDR3 protein. Clone size is given for some rows only: seen once, a few or many times, or a class if the clone is expanded.

TRBJ1-5	NA	TRBV6-5	ASSPFSNQPQH
TRBJ1-1	NA	TRBV7-9	ASSLLANTEAF
TRBJ2-5	few	TRBV5-4	ASSLAGGPEEQY
TRBJ2-5	NA	TRBV19	ASSMGSGETQY
TRBJ2-7	few	TRBV9	ASSVAGGESYEQY
TRBJ1-3	NA	TRBV5-1	ASSLPATERNTIY
TRBJ2-1	NA	TRBV6-5	ASSQTRNEQF
TRBJ2-5	NA	TRBV5-4	ASSLIGNGRVQETQY
TRBJ1-1	few	TRBV2	ASSPGTGGGWAF
TRBJ1-1	NA	TRBV28	ASSLFSGVNTEAF
TRBJ2-7	once	TRBV27	ASSFKLAISYEQY
TRBJ1-2	once	TRBV27	ASSPTMGQGDYGYT
TRBJ1-5	NA	TRBV7-2	ASSLLGRSNQPQH
TRBJ1-2	NA	TRBV6-1	ASGDRGNYGYT
TRBJ1-2	few	TRBV19	ASSILWAGADGYT
TRBJ2-5	few	TRBV5-6	ASSLGGFRETQY